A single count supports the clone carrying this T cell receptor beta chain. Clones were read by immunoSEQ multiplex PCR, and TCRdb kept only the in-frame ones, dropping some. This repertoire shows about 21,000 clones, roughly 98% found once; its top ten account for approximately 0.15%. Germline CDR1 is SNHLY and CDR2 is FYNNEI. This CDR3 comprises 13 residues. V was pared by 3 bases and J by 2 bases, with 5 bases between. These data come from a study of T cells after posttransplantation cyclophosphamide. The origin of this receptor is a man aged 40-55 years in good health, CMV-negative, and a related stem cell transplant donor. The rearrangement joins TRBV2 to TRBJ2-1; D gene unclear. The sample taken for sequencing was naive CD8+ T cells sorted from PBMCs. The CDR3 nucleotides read TGTGCCAGCAGTGACGCGGCCTACAATGAGCAGTTCTTC. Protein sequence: CASSDAAYNEQFF.